This T cell receptor beta chain stems from a study of OX40 agonist ivuxolimab in advanced cancers. Whole-study findings and limits: There was clonal expansion of CD4+ and CD8+ blood T cells by week 6 at 0.1 to 3.0 mg/kg. Certain nonresponders additionally had low normalized T-cell clonal expansion. At 0.1-3.0 mg/kg, partial responders had clonal expansion among the lowest observed.

Only in-frame clones appear in the TCRdb table, and some are missing; sequencing was by immunoSEQ multiplex PCR. The table has 20,000 or so clones, approximately 90% seen once. Germline values: CDR1 SGHTA, CDR2 FQGNSA. V was shortened by 2 bases and J by 13 bases, with 12 bases between the two germline ends. There are 13 residues in the CDR3. Turning to this clone: Its antigen is unknown.

The origin of this receptor is an adult with an advanced solid tumor such as melanoma, head and neck, liver or kidney cancer. Material: CD4+ or CD8+ T cells sorted from blood, obtained in a trial of the OX40 agonist ivuxolimab. This rearrangement joins TRBV7-2 to TRBJ1-6; unclear D gene. CDR3 in amino acids: CASSLSPLRPLHF. The CDR3 DNA reads as TGTGCCAGCAGCTTATCCCCCCTGCGGCCCCTCCACTTT.